One sample yielded the 2 T cell receptor beta chains listed below, sequenced in a study of vaccination and CD4 T cells after COVID-19. Cultured CD4+ T-cell DNA underwent Oncomine TCR Beta short-read sequencing. After culture, CD4+ T cells served as the source for genomic DNA extraction. From the PCR reads, TCRdb called clonotypes with MiXCR, one entry per CDR3 protein. Of 6,000 to 10,000 distinct CDR3 sequences in the sample, roughly 32% were seen once. Treatment specified: approximately nine-day PBMC culture with coronavirus spike peptide pools or control peptides (ViraFEST assay). CD4+ T lymphocytes from the unexposed donor were collected before the COVID-19 pandemic (2011-2018). Their antigens remain unidentified. The sample taken for sequencing was CD4+ T cells from blood, cultured in vitro. These TCRs come from a human donor in good health.

This chain connects TRBV28 to TRBJ2-7; D not certain. This CDR3 has 11 residues. Trimming stripped 6 bases from V and 3 bases from J, with 6 bases between. Germline V CDR1 and CDR2: MDHEN, SYDVKM. CDR3 coding DNA: TGTGCCAGCAGCCGACGCTACGAGCAGTACTTC. This translates into CASSRRYEQYF.

This clonotype is termed medium-sized (0.01 to 0.1%). The chain joins TRBV7-2 to TRBJ2-5; 7 bases agree with TRBD2. Trimming took 4 bases from V and 4 from J; bases not matched to a gene: 9. Germline-derived CDR1 and CDR2 are SGHTA and FQGNSA. CDR3 size: 15 residues. CDR3 residues: CASSSRVGGGETQYF. As DNA, the CDR3 is TGTGCCAGCAGCTCCCGCGTGGGCGGGGGAGAGACCCAGTACTTC.